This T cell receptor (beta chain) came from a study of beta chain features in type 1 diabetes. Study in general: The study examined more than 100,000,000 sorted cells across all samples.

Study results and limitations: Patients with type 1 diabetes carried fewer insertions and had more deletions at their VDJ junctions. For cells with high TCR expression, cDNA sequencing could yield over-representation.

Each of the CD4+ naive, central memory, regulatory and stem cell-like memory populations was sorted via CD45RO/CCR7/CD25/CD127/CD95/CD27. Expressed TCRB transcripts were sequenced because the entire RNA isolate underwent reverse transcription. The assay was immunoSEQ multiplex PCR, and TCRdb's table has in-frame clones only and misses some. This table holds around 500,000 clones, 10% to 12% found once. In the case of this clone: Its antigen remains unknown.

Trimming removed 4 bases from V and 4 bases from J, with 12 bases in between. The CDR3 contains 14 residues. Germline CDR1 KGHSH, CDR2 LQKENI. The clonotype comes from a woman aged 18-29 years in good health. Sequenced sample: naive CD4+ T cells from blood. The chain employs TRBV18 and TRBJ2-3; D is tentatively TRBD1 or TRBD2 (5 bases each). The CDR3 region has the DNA TGTGCCAGCTCACTTGGGACGGCGCCAGATACGCAGTATTTT. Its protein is CASSLGTAPDTQYF.